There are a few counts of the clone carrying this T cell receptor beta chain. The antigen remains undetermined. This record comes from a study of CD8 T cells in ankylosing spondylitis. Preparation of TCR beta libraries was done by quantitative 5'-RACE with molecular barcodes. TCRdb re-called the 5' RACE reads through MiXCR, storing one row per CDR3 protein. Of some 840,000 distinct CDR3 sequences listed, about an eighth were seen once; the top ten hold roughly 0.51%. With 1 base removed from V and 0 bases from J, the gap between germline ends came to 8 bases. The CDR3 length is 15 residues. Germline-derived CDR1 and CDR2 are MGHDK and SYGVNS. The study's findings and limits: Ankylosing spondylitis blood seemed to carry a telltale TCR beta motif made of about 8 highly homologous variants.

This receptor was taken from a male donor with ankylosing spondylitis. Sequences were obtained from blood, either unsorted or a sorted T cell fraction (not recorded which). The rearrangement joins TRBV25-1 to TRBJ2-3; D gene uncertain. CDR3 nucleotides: TGTGCCAGCAGTGAATTGACCACTAGCACAGATACGCAGTATTTT. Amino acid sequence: CASSELTTSTDTQYF.